This entry describes one TCR beta chain. This record comes from a study of shared clonotypes between healthy human individuals. The method was immunoSEQ multiplex PCR; TCRdb's version includes in-frame clones alone and lacks a portion of them. The sample holds some 1 million clones, 65% to 80% seen once. Germline CDR1 and CDR2: LNHDA and SQIVND (reference sequence). CDR3 length: 15 residues. Between the trimmed V and J ends, which lost 5 bases and 7 bases, there was a span of 20 bases. The gene calls are TRBV19 and TRBJ1-1; no firm D call. The specimen sequenced was memory CD4+ T cells sorted from blood. Subset meaning: CD45RA-negative fraction. This TCR was recovered from a man between 18 and 29 years old in good health. CDR3 region: CASSPWARQNYEAFF. In DNA, the CDR3 is TGTGCCAGTAGTCCGTGGGCCAGACAAAACTATGAAGCTTTCTTT.